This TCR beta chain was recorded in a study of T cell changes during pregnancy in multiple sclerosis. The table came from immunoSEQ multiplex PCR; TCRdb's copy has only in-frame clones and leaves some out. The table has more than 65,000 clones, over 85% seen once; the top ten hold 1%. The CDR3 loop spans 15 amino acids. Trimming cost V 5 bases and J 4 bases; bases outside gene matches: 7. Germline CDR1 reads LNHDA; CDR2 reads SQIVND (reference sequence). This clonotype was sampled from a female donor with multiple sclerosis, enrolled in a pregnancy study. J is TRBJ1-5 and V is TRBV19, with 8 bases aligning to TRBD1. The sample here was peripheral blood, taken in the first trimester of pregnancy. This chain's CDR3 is CASSLQGGENQPQHF. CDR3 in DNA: TGTGCCAGTAGTCTACAGGGGGGGGAGAATCAGCCCCAGCATTTT.